The text below deals with one TCR beta chain. Assay: immunoSEQ multiplex PCR; the TCRdb copy retains only in-frame clones and omits some. The sample lists 330,000 or so clones, 73% occurring once. This specimen comes from a study of shared clonotypes between healthy human individuals. V lost 6 bases, J lost 2 bases, and 14 bases lay in between. Germline assignment: CDR1 KGHSH and CDR2 LQKENI. The CDR3 contains 14 residues. What was sequenced was memory CD4+ T cells sorted from blood. This sample's subset: CD45RA-negative fraction. The V call is TRBV18, the J call TRBJ2-7, with D perhaps TRBD1 or TRBD2 (5 bases each). This sequence originates from a man between 25 and 39 years old in good health. The CDR3 nucleotides read TGTGCCAGCTCCTCGAGGGGAACCCCCTACGAGCAGTACTTC. Protein product: CASSSRGTPYEQYF.